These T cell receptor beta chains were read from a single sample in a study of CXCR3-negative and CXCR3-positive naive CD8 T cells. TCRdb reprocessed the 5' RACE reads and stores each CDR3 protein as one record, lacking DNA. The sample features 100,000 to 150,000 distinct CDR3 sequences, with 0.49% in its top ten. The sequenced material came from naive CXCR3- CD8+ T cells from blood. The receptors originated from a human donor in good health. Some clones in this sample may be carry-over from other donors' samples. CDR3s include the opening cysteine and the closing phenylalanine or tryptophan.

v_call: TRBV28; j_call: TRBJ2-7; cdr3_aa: CASRSLFNGNLPYEQYF
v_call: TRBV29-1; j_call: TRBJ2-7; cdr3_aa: CSVLGTPTALEQYF
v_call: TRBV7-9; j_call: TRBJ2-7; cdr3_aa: CASSTDDEQYF
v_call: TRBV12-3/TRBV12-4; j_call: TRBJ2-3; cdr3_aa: CASSFQGGVPTDTQYF
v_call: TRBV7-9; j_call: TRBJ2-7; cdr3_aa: CASSGLESSYEQYF
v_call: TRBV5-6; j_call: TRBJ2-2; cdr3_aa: CASNRIGYSGELFF
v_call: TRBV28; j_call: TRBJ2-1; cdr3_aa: CASSLFASRSYNEQFF
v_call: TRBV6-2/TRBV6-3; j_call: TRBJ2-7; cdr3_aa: CASSYSMGDTSEATRSYEQYF
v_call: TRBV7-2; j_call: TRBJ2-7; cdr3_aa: CASSFTPWEQYF
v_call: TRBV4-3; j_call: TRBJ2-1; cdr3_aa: CASSQDRGRGLNEQFF
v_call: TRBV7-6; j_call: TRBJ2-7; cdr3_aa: CASSLVGQMSSYEQYF
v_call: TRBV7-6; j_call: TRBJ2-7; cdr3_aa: CASSSLTYEQYF
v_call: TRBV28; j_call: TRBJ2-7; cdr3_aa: CASSLSSGRASYEQYF
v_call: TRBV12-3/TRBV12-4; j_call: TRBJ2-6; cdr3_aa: CASSSGQGGSGANVLTF
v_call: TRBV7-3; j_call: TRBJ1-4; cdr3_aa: CASSLTGGADEKLFF
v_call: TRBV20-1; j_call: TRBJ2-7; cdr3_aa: CSALGRGESYEQYF
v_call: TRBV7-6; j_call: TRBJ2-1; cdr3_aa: CASSLALSSYNEQFF
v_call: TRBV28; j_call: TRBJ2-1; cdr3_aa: CASSSGLAGGSEQFF
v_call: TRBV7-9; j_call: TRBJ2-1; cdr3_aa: CASSAKGGYNEQFF
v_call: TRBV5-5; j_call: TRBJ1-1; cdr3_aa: CASSLRQGARGTEAFF
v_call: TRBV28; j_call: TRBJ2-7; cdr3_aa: CASSLLAASYEQYF
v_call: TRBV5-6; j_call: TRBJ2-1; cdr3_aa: CASSEGRDFNNEQFF
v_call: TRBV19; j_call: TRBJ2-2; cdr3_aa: CASSMGWENTGELFF
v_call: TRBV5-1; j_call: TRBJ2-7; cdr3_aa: CASSLRTGSNEQYF
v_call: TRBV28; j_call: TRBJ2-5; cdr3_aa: CATLHSGVQETQYF
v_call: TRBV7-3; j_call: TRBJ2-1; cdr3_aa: CASSKLAATSSYNEQFF
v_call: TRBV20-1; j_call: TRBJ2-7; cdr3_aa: CSASEIGYPYEQYF
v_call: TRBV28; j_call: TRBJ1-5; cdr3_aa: CASSFDTNNQPQHF
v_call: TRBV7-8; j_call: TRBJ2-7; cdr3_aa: CASSLVGATYEQYF
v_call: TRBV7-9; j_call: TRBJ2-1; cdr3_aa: CASRYQGLAASNEQFF
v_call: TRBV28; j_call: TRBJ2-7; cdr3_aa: CASRSDRDYYEQYF
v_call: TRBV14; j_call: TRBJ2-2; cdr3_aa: CASSRTSGSTGELFF
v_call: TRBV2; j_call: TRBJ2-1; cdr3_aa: CASSLSPPLRVTNEQFF
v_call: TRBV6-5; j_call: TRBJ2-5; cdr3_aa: CASSYSNAARETQYF
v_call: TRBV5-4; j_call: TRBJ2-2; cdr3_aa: CASSLASNTGELFF
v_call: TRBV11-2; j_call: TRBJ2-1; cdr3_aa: CASSLGQSTGAYNEQFF
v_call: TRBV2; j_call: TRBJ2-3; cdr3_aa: CASSERALAGGTDTQYF
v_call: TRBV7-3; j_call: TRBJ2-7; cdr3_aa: CASSPDGLPGEQYF
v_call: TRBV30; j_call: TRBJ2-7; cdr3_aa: CAWSVVAGEQYF
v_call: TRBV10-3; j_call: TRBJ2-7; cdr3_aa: CAISESGQGSEQYF
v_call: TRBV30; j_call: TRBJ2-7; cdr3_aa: CAWGTGGDEQYF
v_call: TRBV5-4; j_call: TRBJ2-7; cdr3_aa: CASSLELAGRISQQYF
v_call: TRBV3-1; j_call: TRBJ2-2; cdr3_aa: CASSQGTNGRTGELFF
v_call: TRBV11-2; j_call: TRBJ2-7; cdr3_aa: CASSLRDPVTTLATYEQYF
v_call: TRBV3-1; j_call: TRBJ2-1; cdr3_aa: CASSPWDSYGEQFF